The TCR beta chain described here comes from a study of shared clonotypes between healthy human individuals. V shed 0 bases and J shed 3 bases, with 10 bases lying between them. CDR1 and CDR2 (germline): SGHTS, YDEGEE. The CDR3 extends over 15 amino acids. The table came from immunoSEQ multiplex PCR; TCRdb's copy has only in-frame clones and leaves some out. The sample holds fewer than 3 million clones; under 95% are singletons and the top ten take around 0.35%. This sequence joins TRBV5-8 and TRBJ2-1; no clear D. Specimen: naive CD4+ T cells from PBMCs. Described subset: CD45RA+ positively selected. This sequence originates from a man aged 18 to 29 in good health. Some clones in this sample may be carry-over from other donors' samples. CDR3 sequence reads: CASSLGQVIYNEQFF. CDR3 in DNA: TGTGCCAGCAGCTTGGGGCAGGTGATCTACAATGAGCAGTTCTTC.